Listed below are T cell receptor beta chains from one sample, sequenced in a study of somatic mutations in cytotoxic T cells in rheumatoid arthritis. Only in-frame clones appear in the TCRdb table, and some are missing; sequencing was by immunoSEQ multiplex PCR. The sample has about 17,000 clones; approximately 80% are singletons. Sequencing used CD8+ T cells sorted from blood. The source is an adult with rheumatoid arthritis. The CDR3 runs from the conserved cysteine through the conserved F or W. A D gene is named only where the DNA matches it firmly. Some rows have no size entry. The others give once, few or many, or a class for an expanded clone.

.	.	TRBV28	TRBJ1-2	CASSGAGSWLGGYTF	TGTGCCAGCAGTGGGGCAGGGAGTTGGTTGGGGGGCTACACCTTC
.	.	TRBV14	TRBJ1-2	CASSQDLFPGLGYTF	TGTGCCAGCAGCCAAGATCTTTTCCCGGGCTTGGGCTACACCTTC
TRBD1	.	TRBV5-1	TRBJ2-4	CASSLNRGIAKNIQYF	TGCGCCAGCAGCTTAAACAGGGGAATCGCCAAAAACATTCAGTACTTC
TRBD1	few	TRBV5-1	TRBJ2-7	CASSLGQGAYEQYF	TGCGCCAGCAGCCTTGGGCAGGGGGCCTACGAGCAGTACTTC
.	.	TRBV28	TRBJ2-3	CASSFTAGAGDTQYF	TGTGCCAGCAGTTTTACGGCGGGGGCTGGAGATACGCAGTATTTT
.	.	TRBV7-2	TRBJ2-1	CASSLIGDHEQFF	TGTGCCAGCAGCTTAATCGGCGACCATGAGCAGTTCTTC
.	.	TRBV30	TRBJ2-7	CAWSVSYEQYF	TGTGCCTGGAGTGTGTCCTACGAGCAGTACTTC
.	.	TRBV12-5	TRBJ2-5	CASVGSSETQYF	TGTGCTAGTGTTGGGTCTTCAGAGACCCAGTACTTC
TRBD1	.	TRBV5-6	TRBJ1-5	CASSLGTGTGQPQHF	TGTGCCAGCAGCTTGGGGACAGGGACAGGACAGCCCCAGCATTTT
.	.	TRBV7-9	TRBJ2-5	CASSLSQEGGRQETQYF	TGTGCCAGCAGCTTATCCCAGGAGGGGGGGCGACAAGAGACCCAGTACTTC
TRBD1	.	TRBV27	TRBJ2-5	CATKTGYSETQYF	TGTGCCACCAAGACAGGGTATTCGGAGACCCAGTACTTC
TRBD2	.	TRBV9	TRBJ2-5	CASSVFVGGGLETQYF	TGTGCCAGCAGCGTATTCGTGGGGGGGGGTTTAGAGACCCAGTACTTC
TRBD2	.	TRBV6-5	TRBJ2-5	CASSYSPAGGKETQYF	TGTGCCAGCAGTTACTCCCCAGCGGGGGGAAAAGAGACCCAGTACTTC
.	once	TRBV27	TRBJ2-5	CASSLYDSKETQYF	TGTGCCAGCAGTTTATATGACAGCAAAGAGACCCAGTACTTC
.	.	TRBV29-1	TRBJ1-2	CSVEGQGIDYGYTF	TGCAGCGTTGAAGGCCAGGGGATAGACTATGGCTACACCTTC
.	.	TRBV29-1	TRBJ1-1	CSVGAVQGMRNTEAFF	TGCAGCGTTGGGGCGGTCCAGGGGATGAGGAACACTGAAGCTTTCTTT
TRBD1	once	TRBV6-6	TRBJ2-1	CASGDSWLNEQFF	TGTGCCAGCGGGGACAGTTGGCTGAATGAGCAGTTCTTC
.	medium-sized	TRBV4-1	TRBJ1-3	CASSPEGGGNTIYF	TGCGCCAGCAGCCCCGAGGGCGGTGGAAACACCATATATTTT
.	.	TRBV7-8	TRBJ1-2	CASSWGSKGRTNGYTF	TGTGCCAGCAGCTGGGGAAGCAAGGGACGGACGAATGGCTACACCTTC
.	.	TRBV4-2	TRBJ1-2	CASSQELAGWGSF	TGTGCCAGCAGCCAAGAGTTGGCGGGTTGGGGCAGCTTC
TRBD2	.	TRBV9	TRBJ2-1	CASTLSGGARNEQFF	TGTGCCAGCACCCTTAGCGGGGGGGCGAGAAATGAGCAGTTCTTC
.	few	TRBV4-2	TRBJ1-1	CASSQGEGGETEAFF	TGTGCCAGCAGCCAAGGGGAGGGCGGGGAGACTGAAGCTTTCTTT
TRBD1	.	TRBV29-1	TRBJ2-7	CSVETGESGEQYF	TGCAGCGTAGAGACAGGGGAGAGTGGCGAGCAGTACTTC
.	.	TRBV7-6	TRBJ2-7	CASSAAGVENEQYF	TGTGCCAGCAGCGCCGCCGGGGTGGAGAACGAGCAGTACTTC
.	once	TRBV7-9	TRBJ1-2	CASSLGAANYGYTF	TGTGCCAGCAGCTTAGGCGCGGCGAACTATGGCTACACCTTC
TRBD2	once	TRBV4-1	TRBJ2-7	CASSRASGGGEQYF	TGCGCCAGCAGCCGCGCTAGCGGGGGAGGCGAGCAGTACTTC
.	once	TRBV6-1	TRBJ1-2	CASSEGVTYGYTF	TGTGCCAGCAGTGAAGGTGTCACCTATGGCTACACCTTC
.	.	TRBV7-9	TRBJ2-7	CASSFGPRTVNYEQYF	TGTGCCAGCAGCTTCGGCCCCCGGACAGTGAACTACGAGCAGTACTTC
.	.	TRBV7-9	TRBJ1-6	CASSLGPEVLHF	TGTGCCAGCAGCTTAGGCCCCGAGGTCCTCCACTTT
.	.	TRBV19	TRBJ1-5	CASSIDQEGYQPQHF	TGTGCCAGTAGTATAGATCAGGAGGGGTATCAGCCCCAGCATTTT
.	.	TRBV5-4	TRBJ1-4	CASSSTPWTTNEKLFF	TGTGCCAGCAGCTCAACTCCGTGGACAACTAATGAAAAACTGTTTTTT
.	.	TRBV6-5	TRBJ1-2	CASLEPGNGYTF	TGTGCCAGCCTCGAGCCAGGGAATGGCTACACCTTC
TRBD1	.	TRBV5-4	TRBJ1-2	CASSLSLQGVNYGYTF	TGTGCCAGCAGCTTGTCTCTACAGGGGGTGAACTATGGCTACACCTTC
.	.	TRBV27	TRBJ1-4	CASSLRASLATNEKLFF	TGTGCCAGCAGTTTACGGGCCTCACTAGCAACTAATGAAAAACTGTTTTTT
TRBD1	.	TRBV9	TRBJ1-1	CASSPRDRTGLTEAFF	TGTGCCAGCAGCCCCCGGGACAGGACCGGCCTCACTGAAGCTTTCTTT
.	once	TRBV5-6	TRBJ2-6	CASSLGVGLSRTGANVLTF	TGTGCCAGCAGCTTGGGGGTGGGACTCTCCCGTACGGGGGCCAACGTCCTGACTTTC
.	.	TRBV7-6	TRBJ2-1	CASSLVENEQFF	TGTGCCAGCAGCTTAGTTGAGAATGAGCAGTTCTTC
.	few	TRBV4-1	TRBJ2-7	CASSQSTADPYEQYF	TGCGCCAGCAGCCAATCTACCGCCGACCCCTACGAGCAGTACTTC
.	.	TRBV7-9	TRBJ1-2	CASSAPGPDGYTF	TGTGCCAGCAGCGCGCCGGGACCGGATGGCTACACCTTC
TRBD1	medium-sized	TRBV7-9	TRBJ1-1	CASSPRDRGVMNTEAFF	TGTGCCAGCAGCCCTCGGGACAGAGGAGTTATGAACACTGAAGCTTTCTTT
.	.	TRBV6-5	TRBJ2-7	CASSYSGGDLYEQYF	TGTGCCAGCAGTTATTCCGGGGGTGACCTCTACGAGCAGTACTTC
TRBD2	.	TRBV7-2	TRBJ2-5	CASSFASGGPTETQYF	TGTGCCAGCAGCTTCGCTAGCGGGGGGCCCACGGAGACCCAGTACTTC
.	few	TRBV27	TRBJ1-2	CASSLEQNYGYTF	TGTGCCAGCAGTTTAGAACAGAACTATGGCTACACCTTC
TRBD2	.	TRBV9	TRBJ2-1	CASSASGGYNEQFF	TGTGCCAGCAGCGCTAGCGGGGGGTACAATGAGCAGTTCTTC
TRBD1	.	TRBV25-1	TRBJ2-2	CASTSDRDAGELFF	TGTGCCAGCACCTCCGACAGGGATGCCGGGGAGCTGTTTTTT
TRBD1	few	TRBV27	TRBJ1-2	CASSLSTGTYGYTF	TGTGCCAGCAGTCTTTCGACAGGGACCTATGGCTACACCTTC
TRBD1	.	TRBV11-2	TRBJ1-1	CASSQSAPDRDSEAFF	TGTGCCAGCAGCCAGTCGGCCCCGGACAGGGACTCTGAAGCTTTCTTT
.	few	TRBV27	TRBJ2-2	CASLRAGELFF	TGTGCCAGCCTCAGGGCCGGGGAGCTGTTTTTT
.	.	TRBV9	TRBJ2-1	CASSVEGGIAEQFF	TGTGCCAGCAGCGTAGAAGGGGGAATCGCTGAGCAGTTCTTC
.	.	TRBV14	TRBJ1-1	CASSQRGRRTEAFF	TGTGCCAGCAGCCAACGGGGGCGAAGGACTGAAGCTTTCTTT
TRBD1	.	TRBV5-1	TRBJ2-7	CASRQGQGRLNEQYF	TGCGCCAGCAGACAGGGACAGGGGCGTCTGAACGAGCAGTACTTC